Listed below are T cell receptor beta chains from one sample, sequenced in a study of blood T cells in healthy people across ages. TCRdb processed the 5' RACE reads anew with MiXCR; each CDR3 protein has one entry. This repertoire shows around 1.5 million distinct CDR3 sequences, 55% to 75% found once; its top ten account for more than 6%. Source material: blood. These receptors were taken from a man aged 18 to 35 in good health. Each CDR3 is given with its conserved first and last residue. Each record gives: J gene, D gene, clone size, V gene, CDR3 DNA, CDR3 protein. The D gene is left open where the match is weak. Clone size is shown for a subset of rows, as once, few, many or a class of expanded clone.

TRBJ2-5 | . | . | TRBV27 | TGTGCCAGCAGTTTCTCCGGGATCAACCAAGAGACCCAGTACTTC | CASSFSGINQETQYF
TRBJ2-3 | TRBD1 | . | TRBV15 | TGTGCCGCCAGCAGAGGACAGGGGGCCCCAGATACGCAGTATTTT | CAASRGQGAPDTQYF
TRBJ1-5 | TRBD1 | . | TRBV7-9 | TGTGCCAGCAGTCCAACAGGGGATCCGAATCAGCCCCAGCATTTT | CASSPTGDPNQPQHF
TRBJ2-1 | . | . | TRBV28 | TGTGCCAGCAGTTTAAGGGGGGGATTGACCTACAATGAGCAGTTCTTC | CASSLRGGLTYNEQFF
TRBJ2-3 | TRBD1 | few | TRBV2 | TGTGCCAGCAGTGACGGGACAGGGCCAGATACGCAGTATTTT | CASSDGTGPDTQYF
TRBJ2-1 | . | few | TRBV12-3/TRBV12-4 | TGTGCCAGCAGTTTAGGAACCCTTTACAATGAGCAGTTCTTC | CASSLGTLYNEQFF
TRBJ2-3 | . | few | TRBV6-1 | TGTGCCAGCAGTAACGTTAGGGATACGCAGTATTTT | CASSNVRDTQYF
TRBJ1-2 | . | few | TRBV12-3/TRBV12-4 | TGTGCCAGCAGTTCCCTTCGGGGAGGTCGCTACACCTTC | CASSSLRGGRYTF
TRBJ2-7 | . | . | TRBV18 | TGTGCCAGCTCACCAAACAGGCCATACGAGCAGTACTTC | CASSPNRPYEQYF
TRBJ1-1 | . | . | TRBV28 | TGTGCCAGCAGCTTCCTCCCCATGGGAACCATGAACACTGAAGCTTTCTTT | CASSFLPMGTMNTEAFF
TRBJ2-6 | . | many | TRBV12-3/TRBV12-4 | TGTGCCAGCAGCTTAGGGGGGTCTGGGGCCAACGTCCTGACTTTC | CASSLGGSGANVLTF
TRBJ2-1 | TRBD1 | . | TRBV12-3/TRBV12-4 | TGTGCCAGCATATCCGGACAGGGGTTATTGGATGAGCAGTTCTTC | CASISGQGLLDEQFF
TRBJ2-7 | . | few | TRBV20-1 | TGCAGTGCTAGGCAGGGCGGGCCCTACGAGCAGTACTTC | CSARQGGPYEQYF
TRBJ2-1 | . | . | TRBV4-1 | TGCGCCAGCAGCCAAGGACAGGCCCAAGGGCGGTACAATGAGCAGTTCTTC | CASSQGQAQGRYNEQFF
TRBJ2-3 | . | few | TRBV12-3/TRBV12-4 | TGTGCCAGCAGTTTAGGAGGGCCACGGGGCACAGATACGCAGTATTTT | CASSLGGPRGTDTQYF
TRBJ2-7 | . | few | TRBV7-9 | TGTGCCAGCAGTCACAGGGAGGGGGACTCAGGGAGCTTCTACGAGCAGTACTTC | CASSHREGDSGSFYEQYF
TRBJ1-1 | TRBD1 | . | TRBV24-1 | TGTGCCACCTTGGACAGGTCGGGCACTGAAGCTTTCTTT | CATLDRSGTEAFF
TRBJ2-3 | . | . | TRBV25-1 | TGTGCCAGCAGTGAATATCGGGATACGCAGTATTTT | CASSEYRDTQYF
TRBJ1-2 | . | . | TRBV9 | TGTGCCAGCAGCCCCGCGGGGGCAGGCTACGGCTACACCTTC | CASSPAGAGYGYTF